This T cell receptor (beta chain) appears in the sequencing data of a study of T cells in Graves' hyperthyroidism and ophthalmopathy. Diagnosis of hyperthyroidism was new in patients aged 18 to 65, and its duration was under 2 months. Comments on this clonotype: Its matching antigen is unknown.

Researchers amplified the TCR beta CDR3 regions from RNA transcripts. A set of HTBI primers served as the primers for a first-round RT-PCR of the TCR CDR3. One entry per CDR3 protein results from TCRdb running MiXCR on the multiplex PCR reads. The sample lists about 200,000 distinct CDR3 sequences, 17% seen once, with 50% in the top ten. Study results and caveats: The model forecast ophthalmopathy, anticipating it by a median about 7 months before onset.

Germline-derived CDR1 and CDR2 are SQVTM and ANQGSEA. This CDR3 is 12 amino acids long. Germline trimming cut 8 bases from V and 7 bases from J; bases unmatched to any gene: 5. The source material was blood. The sequence was collected from a middle-aged man with Graves' hyperthyroidism. This chain links TRBV29-1 with TRBJ1-2, with 12 bases that match TRBD1. Here the CDR3 DNA reads TGCAGCACGGGACAGGGGGCCTTTGGCTACACCTTC. Residues: CSTGQGAFGYTF. Together with reference TRBV29-1 and TRBJ1-2, the CDR3 gives the full variable domain: SAVISQKPSRDICQRGTSLTIQCQVDSQVTMMFWYRQQPGQSLTLIATANQGSEATYESGFVIDKFPISRPNLTFSTLTVSNMSPEDSSIYLCSTGQGAFGYTFGSGTRLTVV.